This T cell receptor (beta chain) was identified during a study of blood T cell repertoires in COVID-19. Study-level information: T cells, B-cell-depleted T cells, or PBMCs provided the cDNA or gDNA that served as material.

Per the original methods: Reference gene primer amplification yielded estimated nucleated cell counts. Here immunoSEQ multiplex PCR was the method, and the copy in TCRdb shows in-frame clones only, minus some. V, J and clone size reflect that table, while D and trimming were determined from the DNA. Here the sample spans 150,000 to 200,000 clones, roughly 80% being singletons. Which cohort a participant joined came from the clinical history participants gave. This CDR3 is 16 amino acids long. After removal of 7 bases from V and 9 bases from J, the junction contained 16 bases not matched to a gene. The germline V gene has CDR1 MNHEY and CDR2 SMNVEV (reference sequence).

This TCR derives from a woman in her thirties or forties with acute COVID-19. Material: PBMCs or T cells enriched from blood (not recorded which). The chain carries TRBV27 and TRBJ1-4, with TRBD1 matching over 8 bases. The CDR3 loop is CASTPKGGQGAKKLFF. The CDR3 DNA follows: TGTGCCAGCACCCCGAAGGGGGGCCAGGGGGCGAAAAAACTGTTTTTT.